This T cell receptor (beta chain) was sequenced during a study of shared clonotypes between healthy human individuals. Study-level background: The people who gave samples were a couple of women and three men aged 18 to 49.

CDR1 and CDR2 from the germline V gene are SGHNT and YYREEE (reference sequence). The V and J ends lost 4 bases and 6 bases, in that order; junction bases with no gene match: 10. The length of the CDR3 is 15 residues. The method was immunoSEQ multiplex PCR; TCRdb's version includes in-frame clones alone and lacks a portion of them. The table includes 2 million to 2.5 million clones, about 90% detected once. The receptor was isolated from a young man in good health. Some clones in this sample may be carry-over from other donors' samples. The sequencing input was naive CD4+ T cells from PBMCs. Subset indicated: CD45RA+ positively selected. The chain uses TRBV5-4 and TRBJ2-3; TRBD2 matches at 8 bases. The DNA of the CDR3 is TGTGCCAGCAGCCCACCGGGACTAGGCGGGGATACGCAGTATTTT. It translates to CASSPPGLGGDTQYF.